Below, 9 T cell receptor beta chains from the same sample are listed, as sequenced in a study of spatial heterogeneity in lung cancer. The time point was: sample taken at primary tumor resection. TCRdb fed the 5' RACE reads into MiXCR, producing one record per CDR3 protein. The data show roughly 1,800 distinct CDR3 sequences, with approximately 12% seen just once and around 14% held by the top ten. The sample consisted of normal lung tissue next to the tumor, taken at surgery. These receptors were obtained from a female donor with early-stage non-small cell lung cancer.

This clonotype qualifies as medium-sized. The V call is TRBV27, the J call TRBJ2-1; D is uncertain. Germline V lookup: CDR1 MNHEY, CDR2 SMNVEV (reference sequence). Trimming took 4 bases from V and 7 from J, leaving 11 bases between them. The CDR3 length is 13 residues. The CDR3 is CASSYLPSNEQFF. The CDR3 DNA is TGTGCCAGCAGTTATCTACCTAGTAATGAGCAGTTCTTC.

By proportion, this clonotype is medium-sized. The V gene is TRBV27, the J gene TRBJ1-4; the match to TRBD1 covers 10 bases. V was pared by 6 bases and J by 8 bases, with 9 bases of the junction left unmatched. Germline CDR1 is MNHEY and CDR2 is SMNVEV (reference sequence). The CDR3 totals 15 residues. CDR3 nucleotide sequence: TGTGCCAGCAGAACCGGGACAGGGGCTCGGGAAAAACTGTTTTTT. This encodes CASRTGTGAREKLFF.

Regarding this clonotype: Without the conserved terminal phenylalanine or tryptophan, this CDR3 likely stems from a read error. V and J are TRBV7-9 and TRBJ2-3, with 10 bases that match TRBD1. The trim removed 5 bases at V and 2 bases at J, leaving 4 bases unmatched. The CDR3 runs 15 residues. Germline assignment: CDR1 SEHNR and CDR2 FQNEAQ (reference sequence). CDR3 amino acids: CASSQGTGATDTQYY. CDR3 bases: TGTGCCAGCAGCCAAGGGACAGGGGCCACAGATACGCAGTATTAT.

By frequency in the sample, this clonotype is medium-sized. CDR3 amino acids: CSARGDSMGTRAEQFF. The CDR3 DNA follows: TGCAGCGCGAGAGGCGATTCGATGGGGACCAGGGCGGAGCAGTTCTTC. The genes are TRBV29-1 and TRBJ2-1; D might be TRBD1 or TRBD2, each matching 5 bases. The CDR3 length is 16 residues. The germline V and J ends were trimmed by 7 bases and 10 bases, with 29 bases remaining between them. CDR1 is SQVTM, CDR2 ANQGSEA, per germline.

This clonotype was recorded at least ten times. V gene TRBV20-1 combines with J gene TRBJ2-1, with D unclear. The CDR3 consists of 14 residues. The germline gives CDR1 DFQATT, CDR2 SNEGSKA (reference sequence). Trimming pared 5 bases from V and 0 bases from J, leaving 11 bases between. For the CDR3, the DNA is TGCAGTGCTCATTACATCAGCTCCTACAATGAGCAGTTCTTC. Protein product: CSAHYISSYNEQFF.

By share, this clonotype counts as medium-sized. Germline and junction disagree at one end, which may indicate a read error. This chain's CDR3 is CASNLIWAPLGETQYF. The CDR3 nucleotides are TGTGCCAGCAACTTAATTTGGGCTCCTCTAGGGGAGACCCAGTACTTC. This sequence joins TRBV7-2 and TRBJ2-5; D is undetermined. The CDR3 loop spans 16 amino acids. Germline V CDR1 and CDR2: SGHTA, FQGNSA.

This rearrangement joins TRBV7-9 to TRBJ1-1; D call uncertain. The length of the CDR3 is 12 residues. The V gene's germline CDR1 is SEHNR and CDR2 FQNEAQ (reference sequence). V was shortened by 2 bases and J by 7 bases, with 8 bases between the two germline ends. This CDR3 is CASSLMGYEAFF. DNA for the CDR3: TGTGCCAGCAGCTTAATGGGCTATGAAGCTTTCTTT. Based on the CDR3 plus reference TRBV7-9 and TRBJ1-1, the full variable domain is DTGVSQNPRHKITKRGQNVTFRCDPISEHNRLYWYRQTLGQGPEFLTYFQNEAQLEKSRLLSDRFSAERPKGSFSTLEIQRTEQGDSAMYLCASSLMGYEAFFGQGTRLTVV.

This clonotype was counted a single time. This chain joins TRBV5-4 and TRBJ2-3; either TRBD1 or TRBD2 may supply D (6 bases each). The germline gives CDR1 SGHNT, CDR2 YYREEE (reference sequence). There are 14 residues in the CDR3. Trimming left V 4 bases short and J 0 bases short, with 9 bases between. CDR3 sequence: CASSVGGSTDTQYF. The CDR3 bases are TGTGCCAGCAGCGTGGGGGGCAGCACAGATACGCAGTATTTT.

This clonotype was counted at least ten times. The chain uses TRBV7-6 and TRBJ2-2, with D possibly matching TRBD1 (6 bases). Trimming cost V 0 bases and J 1 base, with 6 bases left between them. This CDR3 has 15 amino acids. Germline V CDR1 and CDR2: SGHVS, FNYEAQ. The CDR3 protein is CASSLAGGNTGELFF. The CDR3 bases are TGTGCCAGCAGCTTAGCAGGGGGGAACACCGGGGAGCTGTTTTTT.